These 4 T cell receptor beta chains were sequenced from one sample in a study of blood T cell repertoires in COVID-19. Data came from immunoSEQ multiplex PCR; TCRdb stores just in-frame clones and leaves some out. The sample consists of around 270,000 clones, 88% of them appearing once. The specimen sequenced was PBMCs or T cells enriched from blood (not recorded which). Every receptor here comes from a woman aged 40-49 years who had been exposed to COVID-19.

This chain joins TRBV12-5 and TRBJ2-1; D unresolved. Germline assignment: CDR1 LGHNT and CDR2 FRNRAP. The V and J ends lost 4 bases and 8 bases respectively, with 18 bases between them. The CDR3 covers 15 residues. DNA of the CDR3: TGTGCTAGTGGTTCCCCATTCGCCGGTTCCTATGAGCAGTTCTTC. Protein: CASGSPFAGSYEQFF.

The gene calls are TRBV4-1 and TRBJ1-3; weak D call: TRBD1 (5 bases). CDR3 length equals 14 residues. Trimming shortened V by 1 base and J by 2 bases, and 6 bases separated the two germline ends. Germline CDR1 MGHRA, CDR2 YSYEKL. CDR3 protein: CASSQGGTGNTIYF. CDR3 nucleotides: TGCGCCAGCAGCCAAGGGGGCACTGGAAACACCATATATTTT.

This clone has just one count. The same CDR3 arises from other DNA sequences in this sample as well. The chain has TRBV18 and TRBJ1-5; 8 nucleotides align to TRBD1. Trimming took 6 bases from V and 4 from J; bases not matched to a gene: 5. CDR3 length: 14 amino acids. Germline CDR1 reads KGHSH; CDR2 reads LQKENI. The DNA for the CDR3 is TGTGCCAGCTCCCCTACAGGGGGAAATCAGCCCCAGCATTTT. Translating it yields CASSPTGGNQPQHF.

This clone was counted a single time. The rearrangement uses TRBV7-3 and TRBJ1-6; D call uncertain. V lost 2 bases to trimming and J lost 9 bases, with 8 bases between them. The germline V gene has CDR1 SGHTA and CDR2 FQGTGA. The CDR3 contains 13 residues. The CDR3 sequence: CASSLDGSSPLHF. As DNA, the CDR3 is TGTGCCAGCAGCTTAGATGGGAGTTCACCCCTCCACTTT.